This T cell receptor beta chain derives from a study of HIV-infected children after antiretroviral therapy interruption. Study background: Most participating children were previously exposed to EBV and CMV. For the interruption arm, samples span week 0 through about 3 years after study end. Continuous-treatment samples came from weeks 0, 48 and 150. Points from the study as a whole: The CD45RA+ naive sort may contain some EMRA or stem memory cells.

RNA-based 3' RACE libraries used unique molecular identifiers. In TCRdb, the 3' RACE reads were re-called with MiXCR into one record per CDR3 protein. The sample lists more than 85,000 distinct CDR3 sequences, less than 7% seen once, with 1% to 1.3% in the top ten. This clonotype was detected ten times or more. Its specificity is not known. CDR1 and CDR2 from the germline V gene are LGHDT and YNNKEL (reference sequence). This CDR3 contains 15 residues. V was cut by 0 bases and J by 5 bases, with 14 bases left in between. Treatment defined: PENTA 11 planned treatment interruption arm or continuous ART arm.

The clonotype originates from a pool of human donors with HIV. This chain joins TRBV3-1 and TRBJ2-7; D may be TRBD1 or TRBD2 (5 bases each). The source material was CD45RA+ CD4+ T cells from PBMCs, pooled from several time points, sampled from a donor given antiretroviral therapy, either interrupted or continuous. Noted subset: naive CD4+ CD45RA+ CD45RO- T cells. The CDR3 DNA reads as TGTGCCAGCAGCCAAGATCGGGGCAGGGTGGACGAGCAGTACTTC. Translated, it gives CASSQDRGRVDEQYF.